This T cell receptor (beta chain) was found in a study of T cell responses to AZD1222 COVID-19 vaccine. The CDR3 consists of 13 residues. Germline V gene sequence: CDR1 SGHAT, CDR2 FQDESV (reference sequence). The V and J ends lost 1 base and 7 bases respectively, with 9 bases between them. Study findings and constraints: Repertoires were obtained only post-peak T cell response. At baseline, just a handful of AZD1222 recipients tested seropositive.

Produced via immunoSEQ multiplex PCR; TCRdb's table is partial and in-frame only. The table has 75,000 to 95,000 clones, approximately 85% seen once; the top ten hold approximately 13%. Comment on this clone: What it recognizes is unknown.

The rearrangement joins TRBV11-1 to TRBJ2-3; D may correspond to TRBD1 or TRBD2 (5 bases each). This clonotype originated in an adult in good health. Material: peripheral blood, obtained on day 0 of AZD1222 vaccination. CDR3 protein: CASSLDWGNTQYF. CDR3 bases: TGTGCCAGCAGCTTAGACTGGGGGAATACGCAGTATTTT.